The 25 T cell receptor beta chains given below trace back to one sample, sequenced in a study of blood T cell repertoires in COVID-19. TCRdb keeps only in-frame clones here, not all; method: immunoSEQ multiplex PCR. This table has about 240,000 clones, around 87% appearing once. Input material: peripheral blood. The origin of the receptors is a man aged 55 to 70 who had recovered from COVID-19.

The V gene is TRBV10-2, the J gene TRBJ2-3; D remains ambiguous. V lost 2 bases and J lost 5, with 11 bases in between. Germline-derived CDR1 and CDR2 are WSHSY and SAAADI. The CDR3 extends over 14 amino acids. The CDR3 sequence: CASSEQESRDTQYF. The CDR3 DNA reads as TGCGCCAGCAGTGAGCAGGAAAGTAGAGATACGCAGTATTTT.

This sequence joins TRBV6-5 and TRBJ2-7; D remains unclear. The germline CDR1 and CDR2 sequences are MNHEY and SVGAGI. The V gene lost 8 bases and the J gene lost 3 bases, with 17 bases spanning the gap. This CDR3 contains 14 residues. In nucleotides, the CDR3 is TGTGCCAGCCGACTTTCCCACTCGAACTACGAGCAGTACGTC. It encodes CASRLSHSNYEQYV.

This clone was recorded once. CDR3 amino acids: CASSETGTGTDTQYF. DNA for the CDR3: TGTGCCAGCAGCGAGACCGGGACAGGGACAGATACGCAGTATTTT. The V call is TRBV7-9, the J call TRBJ2-3, with 9 bases aligning to TRBD1. This CDR3 has 15 residues. V lost 5 bases to trimming and J lost 3 bases; unmatched junction nucleotides: 6. The germline V gene encodes CDR1 SEHNR and CDR2 FQNEAQ (reference sequence).

The gene calls are TRBV6-4 and TRBJ2-7, with TRBD2 matching over 13 bases. With V trimmed by 10 bases and J by 7 bases, 16 bases remained unmatched. The CDR3 has 16 residues. Germline values: CDR1 MRHNA, CDR2 SNTAGT. CDR3 protein: CATQRPGLAGPGEQYV. In nucleotides, the CDR3 is TGTGCCACCCAAAGACCGGGACTAGCGGGGCCGGGGGAGCAGTACGTC.

Only a few counts were recorded for this clone. V usage is TRBV27 and J usage is TRBJ2-3, with 7 bases fitting TRBD1. There are 15 residues in the CDR3. The germline gives CDR1 MNHEY, CDR2 SMNVEV (reference sequence). After removal of 4 bases from V and 3 bases from J, the junction contained 7 bases not matched to a gene. The CDR3 sequence: CASSYGTVQTDTQYF. CDR3 nucleotide sequence: TGTGCCAGCAGTTACGGGACAGTCCAGACAGATACGCAGTATTTT.

The chain's CDR3 is CATSDPRTSSGELFF. Written as DNA, the CDR3 is TGTGCCACCAGTGATCCCCGGACTAGCTCCGGGGAGCTGTTTTTT. The chain has TRBV24-1 and TRBJ2-2, with 8 bases that match TRBD2. The CDR3 is made up of 15 amino acids. Per the germline V gene, CDR1 is KGHDR and CDR2 is SFDVKD. The V and J ends lost 3 bases and 6 bases, in that order; junction bases with no gene match: 5.

The chain uses TRBV11-2 and TRBJ2-6; D may be TRBD1 (6 bases). Trimming left V 5 bases short and J 7 bases short, with 21 bases between. CDR1 SGHAT and CDR2 FQNNGV come from the germline V gene. There are 17 residues in the CDR3. This chain's CDR3 is CASSPQGFSSTANVLTF. The CDR3 coding sequence is TGTGCCAGCAGCCCCCAGGGGTTCAGTAGCACCGCCAACGTCCTGACTTTC. The full variable domain, rest sourced from reference TRBV11-2 and TRBJ2-6, is EAGVAQSPRYKIIEKRQSVAFWCNPISGHATLYWYQQILGQGPKLLIQFQNNGVVDDSQLPKDRFSAERLKGVDSTLKIQPAKLEDSAVYLCASSPQGFSSTANVLTFGAGSRLTVL.

This chain connects TRBV19 to TRBJ2-2; D possibly corresponds to TRBD2 (5 bases). Trimming cost V 3 bases and J 2 bases, with 16 bases left between them. Germline CDR1 is LNHDA and CDR2 is SQIVND (reference sequence). The CDR3 contains 17 residues. CDR3 amino acids: CASSMRVGPSNTGELFF. The CDR3 nucleotides read TGTGCCAGTAGTATGCGGGTAGGACCATCTAACACCGGGGAGCTGTTTTTT.

The genes are TRBV2 and TRBJ1-1, with D unclear. The CDR3 has 10 amino acids. Germline V CDR1 and CDR2: SNHLY, FYNNEI. The V end lost 8 bases, the J end lost 6 bases, and 7 bases lay between the germline ends. The DNA for the CDR3 is TGTGCCAGCGGCCTGGCTGAAGCTTTCTTT. Translation: CASGLAEAFF.

The chain combines TRBV11-2 with TRBJ2-7, with D tentatively TRBD1 (6 bases). Germline V gives CDR1 SGHAT, CDR2 FQNNGV. The CDR3 totals 15 residues. Trimming pared 1 base from V and 0 bases from J, leaving 10 bases between. Here the CDR3 reads CASSLAGGVSYEQYV. The DNA of the CDR3 is TGTGCCAGCAGCTTAGCTGGGGGCGTCTCCTACGAGCAGTACGTC.

The rearrangement uses TRBV5-1 and TRBJ2-3, with TRBD1 matching over 12 bases. Unmatched junction bases numbered 2, after V lost 4 bases and J lost 5 bases. Per the germline V gene, CDR1 is SGHRS and CDR2 is YFSETQ. CDR3 length equals 14 residues. The CDR3 DNA follows: TGCGCCAGCAGCCGGGACAGGGGGCAAGATACGCAGTATTTT. Its protein product is CASSRDRGQDTQYF.

The chain carries TRBV7-9 and TRBJ2-7; 10 nucleotides agree with TRBD1. After removal of 5 bases from V and 6 bases from J, the junction contained 19 bases not matched to a gene. Germline V CDR1 and CDR2: SEHNR, FQNEAQ (reference sequence). There are 18 residues in the CDR3. The CDR3 coding sequence is TGTGCCAGCAGCCGAATATTAGCCGGGACAGGGGTAAGCGGCGAGCAGTACTTC. The encoded protein is CASSRILAGTGVSGEQYF.

The chain carries TRBV4-1 and TRBJ1-2; 8 bases match TRBD1. V gave up 2 bases and J gave up 5 bases; unmatched junction bases: 7. Germline CDR1 reads MGHRA; CDR2 reads YSYEKL. This CDR3 has 15 amino acids. This CDR3 is CASSQSSDRGYGYTF. The CDR3 DNA reads TGCGCCAGCAGCCAATCTTCCGACAGGGGTTATGGCTACACCTTC.

This chain links TRBV12-3 or TRBV12-4 with TRBJ2-7; D call uncertain. V gave up 5 bases and J gave up 6 bases, with 8 bases separating them. The CDR3 spans 11 residues. The CDR3 spells CASSPSREQYF. DNA for the CDR3: TGTGCCAGCAGTCCCAGTCGCGAGCAGTACTTC.

V and J are TRBV2 and TRBJ2-1, with 12 bases matching TRBD1. This CDR3 contains 16 residues. V gave up 3 bases and J gave up 9 bases; unmatched junction bases: 9. Germline-derived CDR1 and CDR2 are SNHLY and FYNNEI. CDR3 protein: CASSDLRGQGAGEQFF. CDR3 in DNA: TGTGCCAGCAGTGATCTCAGGGGACAGGGGGCTGGTGAGCAGTTCTTC.

The chain employs TRBV7-8 and TRBJ1-3; 8 bases are a match to TRBD1. Germline values: CDR1 SGHVS, CDR2 FQNEAQ. Losses at the gene ends were 5 bases for V and 5 bases for J; bases not matched to a gene: 5. The CDR3 totals 14 residues. The CDR3 here is CASSPRTGRNTIYF. DNA for the CDR3: TGTGCCAGCAGCCCCCGGACAGGGAGAAACACCATATATTTT.

The chain has TRBV28 and TRBJ2-7, with TRBD2 matching 10 bases. Germline V gene lookup returns CDR1 MDHEN and CDR2 SYDVKM. V gave up 2 bases and J gave up 2 bases; unmatched junction bases: 12. This CDR3 is 18 amino acids long. The CDR3 DNA sequence: TGTGCCAGCAGTTTAGGGTCTAGCGGGGGCCACCACCCCTACGAGCAGTACTTC. Translation: CASSLGSSGGHHPYEQYF.

Regarding this clone: Other DNA sequences within the sample encode an identical CDR3. CDR3 sequence reads: CASSLEGASTDTQYF. The CDR3, as DNA: TGTGCCAGCAGCTTGGAGGGGGCTAGCACAGATACGCAGTATTTT. The V and J genes are TRBV5-4 and TRBJ2-3; 7 positions agree with TRBD1. Germline CDR1 is SGHNT and CDR2 is YYREEE (reference sequence). Trimming cost V 0 bases and J 0 bases; bases outside gene matches: 1. This CDR3 is 15 amino acids long.

The chain links TRBV9 to TRBJ1-2; D might be TRBD1 (5 bases). The CDR3 has 14 amino acids. Trimming removed 0 bases at V and 1 base at J, with 7 bases between. The germline V gene has CDR1 SGDLS and CDR2 YYNGEE. The DNA of the CDR3 is TGTGCCAGCAGCGTAGGACAGAATAACTATGGCTACACCTTC. Protein: CASSVGQNNYGYTF.

The chain joins TRBV5-1 to TRBJ2-2; D possibly corresponds to TRBD1 (6 bases). The V gene lost 0 bases and the J gene lost 7 bases, with 13 bases spanning the gap. This CDR3 spans 15 amino acids. CDR1 and CDR2 (germline): SGHRS, YFSETQ. CDR3: CASSLDTGISGELFF. In nucleotides, the CDR3 is TGCGCCAGCAGCTTGGATACAGGGATCAGCGGGGAGCTGTTTTTT.

The genes are TRBV20-1 and TRBJ2-2; TRBD2 is a possible D gene (5 bases). Germline V CDR1 and CDR2: DFQATT, SNEGSKA (reference sequence). The V gene lost 6 bases and the J gene lost 9 bases, with 11 bases spanning the gap. The CDR3 covers 11 residues. The CDR3 nucleotides read TGCAGTGCGCATACTAGAAGGGAGCTGTTTTTT. Amino acids: CSAHTRRELFF.

This chain uses TRBV2 with TRBJ2-3, with 8 bases that match TRBD1. CDR3 length: 15 residues. Germline values: CDR1 SNHLY, CDR2 FYNNEI. Trimming at V came to 6 bases and at J to 4 bases, leaving 9 bases not matched to a gene. In nucleotides, the CDR3 is TGTGCCAGCAGAGGAGGACAGGGTGCTGCAGATACGCAGTATTTT. Translation: CASRGGQGAADTQYF. Full variable domain (rest looked up from reference TRBV2 and TRBJ2-3): EPEVTQTPSHQVTQMGQEVILRCVPISNHLYFYWYRQILGQKVEFLVSFYNNEISEKSEIFDDQFSVERPDGSNFTLKIRSTKLEDSAMYFCASRGGQGAADTQYFGPGTRLTVL.

The chain joins TRBV24-1 to TRBJ2-1, with D maybe TRBD1 (6 bases). Deletions cut 7 bases from V and 7 bases from J, with 10 bases between. Germline CDR1 and CDR2: KGHDR and SFDVKD. The CDR3 runs to 12 residues. Here the CDR3 reads CATRTGLNEQFF. The CDR3 DNA sequence: TGTGCCACCAGAACAGGGTTGAATGAGCAGTTCTTC.

This clone was found a few times. The chain has TRBV5-4 and TRBJ1-2; 8 bases are a match to TRBD1. The V segment lost 4 bases and the J segment 2 bases; nucleotides outside the gene matches: 7. Germline V lookup: CDR1 SGHNT, CDR2 YYREEE (reference sequence). This CDR3 is 15 amino acids long. CDR3 bases: TGTGCCAGCAGCCCAGGGGGCTCCCAAAACTATGGCTACACCTTC. Translating it yields CASSPGGSQNYGYTF.

The V call is TRBV2, the J call TRBJ1-1; D may be TRBD1 (6 bases). CDR1 is SNHLY and CDR2 is FYNNEI in the germline V gene. The length of the CDR3 is 15 residues. The V gene lost 8 bases and the J gene lost 0 bases, with 16 bases spanning the gap. Here the CDR3 reads CASLGTPLMNTEAFF. The DNA of the CDR3 is TGTGCCAGCCTAGGGACACCTCTTATGAACACTGAAGCTTTCTTT.